Listed below are T cell receptor beta chains from one sample, sequenced in a study of T cell changes during pregnancy in multiple sclerosis. Repertoires were generated with immunoSEQ multiplex PCR, while TCRdb's copy carries only in-frame clones and drops some. The data show roughly 40,000 clones, with 80% to 95% seen just once and 10% to 15% held by the top ten. This specimen consisted of CD8+ T cells from peripheral blood mononuclear cells, obtained in the first trimester of pregnancy. Source of these receptors: a female donor with multiple sclerosis, enrolled in a pregnancy study. CDR3s include the opening cysteine and the closing phenylalanine or tryptophan. Fields, in order: CDR3 protein, CDR3 DNA, D gene, clone size, V gene, J gene. A D gene is named only where the DNA matches it firmly. The size entry is marked missing in some rows and otherwise reads once, few, many or a size class.

CASSPVHNEQFF	TGTGCCAGCAGCCCGGTCCACAATGAGCAGTTCTTC	NA	NA	TRBV11-2	TRBJ2-1
CASSLGGSANQPQHF	TGTGCCAGCAGCTTGGGTGGGAGCGCCAATCAGCCCCAGCATTTT	NA	NA	TRBV5-8	TRBJ1-5
CASSYSPGEQFF	TGTGCCAGCAGCTACTCCCCGGGTGAGCAGTTCTTC	NA	NA	TRBV7-3	TRBJ2-1
CASSLGQGYGYTF	TGTGCCAGCAGTCTAGGACAGGGCTATGGCTACACCTTC	TRBD1	NA	TRBV27	TRBJ1-2
CASSPRTPQVEQYF	TGTGCCAGCAGTCCGCGGACACCCCAGGTCGAGCAGTACTTC	NA	NA	TRBV27	TRBJ2-7
CASRGPGFNEQFF	TGTGCCAGCCGAGGACCGGGGTTCAATGAGCAGTTCTTC	NA	NA	TRBV2	TRBJ2-1
CASSLAGGTAVGEQFF	TGTGCCAGCAGCTTGGCCGGCGGGACTGCGGTAGGAGAGCAGTTCTTC	NA	NA	TRBV5-6	TRBJ2-1
CASSLLGGTDTQYF	TGCGCCAGCAGCTTGTTGGGGGGTACAGATACGCAGTATTTT	NA	NA	TRBV5-1	TRBJ2-3
CASSLVGRGAYEQYF	TGTGCCAGCAGCTTAGTTGGACGGGGGGCCTACGAGCAGTACTTC	TRBD2	NA	TRBV7-9	TRBJ2-7
CASSGTSGGYEQYF	TGTGCCAGCAGTGGGACTAGCGGGGGCTACGAGCAGTACTTC	TRBD2	NA	TRBV6-6	TRBJ2-7
CASSGGFGNTIYF	TGTGCCAGCAGTGGGGGCTTTGGAAACACCATATATTTT	NA	medium-sized	TRBV2	TRBJ1-3
CASSPLGSSGSYEQYF	TGTGCCAGCAGCCCGCTGGGGTCTAGCGGTTCCTACGAGCAGTACTTC	TRBD2	NA	TRBV7-9	TRBJ2-7
CASRHAGGFSYEQYF	TGTGCCAGCAGGCATGCAGGGGGGTTTTCCTACGAGCAGTACTTC	NA	NA	TRBV27	TRBJ2-7
CASSLAMIAGGPTDTQYF	TGCGCCAGCAGCTTGGCGATGATAGCGGGGGGGCCGACAGATACGCAGTATTTT	TRBD2	once	TRBV5-1	TRBJ2-3
CSAETGSGANVLTF	TGCAGCGCTGAGACGGGCTCTGGGGCCAACGTCCTGACTTTC	NA	NA	TRBV29-1	TRBJ2-6
CASSPPAHRGDIQYF	TGCGCCAGCAGCCCTCCAGCTCACCGCGGCGACATTCAGTACTTC	NA	NA	TRBV5-1	TRBJ2-4
CASSALAGDRTGELFF	TGTGCCAGCAGTGCGCTAGCGGGGGACCGCACCGGGGAGCTGTTTTTT	TRBD2	NA	TRBV6-4	TRBJ2-2
CASSPNSLGLAGPDYEQYF	TGTGCCAGCTCACCGAACTCCTTGGGACTAGCGGGGCCGGACTACGAGCAGTACTTC	TRBD2	few	TRBV18	TRBJ2-7
CASSPRTGPGGYTF	TGTGCCAGCAGCCCCCGGACAGGCCCGGGTGGCTACACCTTC	TRBD1	NA	TRBV13	TRBJ1-2
CASSPLSGGSYEQYF	TGTGCCAGCTCACCACTATCGGGGGGCTCCTACGAGCAGTACTTC	TRBD2	NA	TRBV18	TRBJ2-7
CASSVLGANEQFF	TGTGCCAGCAGTGTTTTAGGAGCCAATGAGCAGTTCTTC	NA	NA	TRBV27	TRBJ2-1
CASSQDETSSYNEQFF	TGCGCCAGCAGCCAAGACGAGACTAGCTCCTACAATGAGCAGTTCTTC	NA	NA	TRBV4-1	TRBJ2-1
CASSISLAALAEQYF	TGTGCCAGTAGTATATCTCTAGCGGCCCTCGCCGAGCAGTACTTC	TRBD2	NA	TRBV19	TRBJ2-7
CASSLGAQGTYNEQFF	TGTGCCAGCAGCTTGGGGGCTCAGGGCACCTACAATGAGCAGTTCTTC	NA	NA	TRBV5-5	TRBJ2-1
CASSVFPENTEAFF	TGTGCCAGCAGCGTCTTCCCAGAGAACACTGAAGCTTTCTTT	NA	once	TRBV9	TRBJ1-1
CASSLSLGGTEAFF	TGTGCCAGCAGTTTATCGTTAGGGGGCACTGAAGCTTTCTTT	NA	once	TRBV27	TRBJ1-1
CASSQNYGYTF	TGTGCCAGCTCGCAGAATTATGGCTACACCTTC	NA	NA	TRBV18	TRBJ1-2
CASSQDGEASYNEQFF	TGTGCCAGCAGCCAGGATGGCGAGGCCTCCTACAATGAGCAGTTCTTC	NA	NA	TRBV4-2	TRBJ2-1
CASSLGRGRLGEAFF	TGTGCCAGCAGCTTGGGACGGGGGAGGCTGGGTGAAGCTTTCTTT	NA	NA	TRBV5-6	TRBJ1-1
CASSEGPFSPGGNQPQHF	TGTGCCAGCAGTGAGGGGCCCTTCTCACCTGGGGGCAATCAGCCCCAGCATTTT	NA	NA	TRBV6-1	TRBJ1-5
CASTYPPQKGAMNEQYF	TGTGCCAGCACCTACCCCCCCCAAAAGGGAGCAATGAACGAGCAGTACTTC	NA	once	TRBV11-1	TRBJ2-7
CASSEVGQNNQPQHF	TGTGCCAGCAGTGAAGTGGGACAGAACAATCAGCCCCAGCATTTT	TRBD1	few	TRBV6-1	TRBJ1-5
CAISEWPGQGAEDTEAFF	TGTGCCATCAGTGAGTGGCCGGGACAGGGGGCGGAGGACACTGAAGCTTTCTTT	TRBD1	NA	TRBV10-3	TRBJ1-1
CASSTGPYPSYEQYF	TGTGCCAGCAGTACAGGCCCCTACCCCTCCTACGAGCAGTACTTC	NA	NA	TRBV27	TRBJ2-7
CASSVALTAGTEAFF	TGTGCCAGCAGCGTAGCCCTGACAGCGGGAACTGAAGCTTTCTTT	NA	NA	TRBV9	TRBJ1-1
CASSQEGGGGHNEQFF	TGTGCCAGCAGCCAAGAAGGAGGGGGGGGGCACAATGAGCAGTTCTTC	NA	once	TRBV4-2	TRBJ2-1
CASSQEGRDNSPLHF	TGTGCCAGCAGCCAAGAGGGCAGGGATAATTCACCCCTCCACTTT	NA	NA	TRBV4-2	TRBJ1-6
CASSLSHGGTYEQYF	TGTGCCAGCAGTTTATCGCACGGGGGTACCTACGAGCAGTACTTC	NA	NA	TRBV27	TRBJ2-7
CASSRDRGHEKLFF	TGTGCCAGCAGTCGAGACAGGGGGCATGAAAAACTGTTTTTT	TRBD1	NA	TRBV27	TRBJ1-4
CASSSYGGRYEQYF	TGTGCCAGCAGCTCCTATGGGGGGAGATACGAGCAGTACTTC	NA	NA	TRBV6-5	TRBJ2-7
CASSFSGSSYNEQFF	TGTGCCAGCAGCTTTAGCGGCAGCTCCTACAATGAGCAGTTCTTC	NA	NA	TRBV7-9	TRBJ2-1
CASSLGGYGNTIYF	TGTGCCAGCAGCCTAGGGGGCTACGGAAACACCATATATTTT	TRBD1	NA	TRBV9	TRBJ1-3
CASSLVLAGGYQETQYF	TGTGCCAGCAGCTTAGTTCTAGCGGGGGGGTACCAAGAGACCCAGTACTTC	TRBD2	NA	TRBV7-8	TRBJ2-5
CASSLETSSYNSPLHF	TGCGCCAGCAGCTTGGAGACTAGCTCCTATAATTCACCCCTCCACTTT	NA	NA	TRBV5-1	TRBJ1-6
CATSRVRGGEHEQYF	TGTGCCACCAGCAGAGTTCGGGGGGGTGAGCACGAGCAGTACTTC	TRBD2	NA	TRBV15	TRBJ2-7
CASSSTGSQETQYF	TGTGCCAGCAGCTCCACCGGGTCACAAGAGACCCAGTACTTC	NA	NA	TRBV7-8	TRBJ2-5
CSSVVNTEAFF	TGCAGCAGCGTGGTGAACACTGAAGCTTTCTTT	NA	NA	TRBV29-1	TRBJ1-1
CASSFLTGGPEAFF	TGTGCCAGCAGCTTCCTTACAGGGGGGCCTGAAGCTTTCTTT	TRBD1	NA	TRBV5-5	TRBJ1-1
CASSYDYRVGTDTQYF	TGTGCCAGCAGTTACGACTACAGGGTAGGCACAGATACGCAGTATTTT	NA	NA	TRBV6-5	TRBJ2-3
CASSLVGSGDPRYF	TGTGCCAGCAGCTTGGTTGGTAGCGGGGACCCCCGGTACTTC	TRBD2	NA	TRBV5-4	TRBJ2-5
CAWSVGRGREKLFF	TGTGCCTGGAGTGTGGGCAGGGGACGGGAAAAACTGTTTTTT	NA	NA	TRBV30	TRBJ1-4
CASSSVAGSYYEQYF	TGTGCCAGCAGCTCCGTAGCGGGGAGTTACTACGAGCAGTACTTC	TRBD2	NA	TRBV11-2	TRBJ2-7
CASSLTGGIEQYF	TGTGCCAGCAGCTTGACAGGGGGGATCGAGCAGTACTTC	TRBD1	NA	TRBV7-9	TRBJ2-7
CASSEFFGTGDGDEQFF	TGTGCCAGCAGTGAATTCTTTGGGACAGGGGACGGGGATGAGCAGTTCTTC	TRBD1	once	TRBV25-1	TRBJ2-1
CSVINRGATDEQFF	TGCAGCGTGATCAACAGGGGGGCCACGGATGAGCAGTTCTTC	TRBD1	NA	TRBV29-1	TRBJ2-1
CASSLARSNYGYTF	TGTGCCAGCAGCTTAGCGCGAAGCAACTATGGCTACACCTTC	NA	NA	TRBV7-8	TRBJ1-2
CATGPGEGNTIYF	TGTGCCACCGGACCGGGAGAGGGAAACACCATATATTTT	NA	NA	TRBV15	TRBJ1-3